Below are 12 T cell receptor beta chains sequenced from a single sample in a study of T cell responses to AZD1222 COVID-19 vaccine. Clones were read by immunoSEQ multiplex PCR, and TCRdb kept only the in-frame ones, dropping some. The sample shows roughly 120,000 clones, about 85% of them seen only once. The sequencing used peripheral blood, collected on day 0 of AZD1222 vaccination. The receptors stem from an adult in good health.

CDR3 DNA sequence: TGTGCCAGCACCCCGGCCCCGGGGGGGACTGAAGCTTTCTTT. Translated, it gives CASTPAPGGTEAFF. The chain links TRBV27 to TRBJ1-1; possibly TRBD1 for D (5 bases). From germline, CDR1 is MNHEY and CDR2 SMNVEV (reference sequence). Trimming took off 7 bases at V and 5 bases at J, with 17 bases between the two ends. The CDR3 is 14 residues long.

V is TRBV30 and J is TRBJ1-2; tentative D call: TRBD1 (5 bases). This CDR3 spans 13 amino acids. V was trimmed by 3 bases and J by 3 bases, leaving 11 bases between them. Germline V gene sequence: CDR1 GTSNPN, CDR2 SVGIG (reference sequence). DNA for the CDR3: TGTGCCTGGAGACCAGGCAGGGACTATGGCTACACCTTC. Its protein product is CAWRPGRDYGYTF.

The chain joins TRBV7-9 to TRBJ1-3; 7 positions match TRBD1. Trimming at V came to 2 bases and at J to 2 bases, leaving 9 bases not matched to a gene. Germline V CDR1 and CDR2: SEHNR, FQNEAQ (reference sequence). This CDR3 is built from 17 residues. The CDR3 sequence is CASSLRQGSLAGNTIYF. In DNA form, the CDR3 reads TGTGCCAGCAGCTTAAGACAGGGCTCGTTAGCTGGAAACACCATATATTTT.

The sample holds one count of this clone. This CDR3 reads CASSRGDVAKNIQYF. The CDR3 DNA reads as TGTGCCAGTAGTAGGGGGGACGTAGCCAAAAACATTCAGTACTTC. This chain uses TRBV19 with TRBJ2-4; a weak D match, TRBD2 (6 bases). This CDR3 is built from 15 residues. The V gene lost 4 bases and the J gene lost 0 bases, with 10 bases spanning the gap. Per germline, CDR1 LNHDA and CDR2 SQIVND (reference sequence).

With regard to this clone: A read error is possible here, since a much larger clone lies one base away. The CDR3 here is CASSSQETQYF. The CDR3 nucleotides read TGTGCCAGCAGCTCCCAAGAGACCCAGTACTTC. This chain connects TRBV7-2 to TRBJ2-5, with D hard to call. This CDR3 region has 11 residues. With 4 bases removed from V and 1 base from J, the gap between germline ends came to 1 base. Germline values: CDR1 SGHTA, CDR2 FQGNSA. Based on the CDR3 plus reference TRBV7-2 and TRBJ2-5, the full variable domain is GAGVSQSPSNKVTEKGKDVELRCDPISGHTALYWYRQSLGQGLEFLIYFQGNSAPDKSGLPSDRFSAERTGGSVSTLTIQRTQQEDSAVYLCASSSQETQYFGPGTRLLVL.

In this sample, this clone turned up a few times. The chain carries TRBV28 and TRBJ2-7, with 9 positions matching TRBD2. This CDR3 contains 16 residues. Germline CDR1 is MDHEN and CDR2 is SYDVKM. The ends lost 6 bases at V and 1 base at J; junction bases unmatched: 10. The CDR3 region has the DNA TGTGCCAGCAGCCTCCCAGGGGCGGGAGGGTCCTACGAGCAGTACTTC. As protein: CASSLPGAGGSYEQYF.

Comments on this clone: The sample has other DNA sequences that encode this CDR3 too. The chain carries TRBV7-2 and TRBJ2-5; maybe TRBD2 (5 bases). Per germline, CDR1 SGHTA and CDR2 FQGNSA. Deletions cut 3 bases from V and 4 bases from J, with 9 bases between. The CDR3 is 13 residues long. CDR3 sequence (DNA): TGTGCCAGCAGCTTCCCAGGAGGAGAGACCCAGTACTTC. Translation: CASSFPGGETQYF.

V is TRBV6-5 and J is TRBJ1-2; tentative D call: TRBD1 (5 bases). V was clipped by 6 bases and J by 8 bases, with 16 bases between them. The CDR3 consists of 13 residues. Germline V gene data show CDR1 as MNHEY and CDR2 as SVGAGI. The CDR3 region is CASRSGRDPGYTF. DNA of the CDR3: TGTGCCAGCAGGTCGGGACGGGACCCGGGCTACACCTTC.

With regard to this clone: The junction shows a germline mismatch at one end, possibly a read error. The chain recombines TRBV13 with TRBJ1-4, with D perhaps TRBD1 (5 bases). Germline CDR1 is PRHDT and CDR2 is FYEKMQ (reference sequence). The CDR3 has 15 amino acids. The DNA for the CDR3 is TGTGCCAGCACCTTAGTGCGGGGACCGAATGAAAAACTGTTTTTT. Translated, it gives CASTLVRGPNEKLFF.

The chain joins TRBV12-3 or TRBV12-4 to TRBJ2-7; D remains ambiguous. The CDR3 is 12 amino acids. Trimming cost V 4 bases and J 4 bases, with 8 bases left between them. The CDR3 is CASSYQIYEQYF. DNA of the CDR3: TGTGCCAGCAGTTACCAGATTTACGAGCAGTACTTC.

This chain links TRBV5-1 with TRBJ1-6, with TRBD1 as a possible D gene (6 bases). Germline-derived CDR1 and CDR2 are SGHRS and YFSETQ. Trimming shortened V by 5 bases and J by 9 bases, and 18 bases separated the two germline ends. This CDR3 is built from 15 residues. Here the CDR3 DNA reads TGCGCCAGCAGTCCTGCGCGGGGAGGGGGTTCACCCCTCCACTTT. Translating it yields CASSPARGGGSPLHF.

The chain combines TRBV27 with TRBJ2-2; 12 nucleotides agree with TRBD2. The CDR3 is 16 amino acids. Germline V gene sequence: CDR1 MNHEY, CDR2 SMNVEV (reference sequence). J was trimmed by 5 bases and V by 3 bases; bases with no gene match: 4. The CDR3 sequence is CASSLTSGSSTGELFF. The CDR3 DNA sequence: TGTGCCAGCAGTTTGACTAGCGGGAGCTCTACCGGGGAGCTGTTTTTT.